The next 22 T cell receptor beta chains were all read from a single sample in a study of shared clonotypes between healthy human individuals. TCRdb keeps only in-frame clones here, not all; method: immunoSEQ multiplex PCR. The table has 550,000 to 750,000 clones, just over 90% seen once. The naive CD8 population came from CD45RO-negative cells selected for CCR7, without terminally differentiated effector memory CD45RA+ cells. The specimen sequenced was naive CD8+ T cells sorted from blood. These receptor sequences come from a man under 40 in good health.

This clone occurred once. The chain is built from TRBV7-9 and TRBJ2-7, with D possibly matching TRBD1 (6 bases). Trimming shortened V by 5 bases and J by 3 bases, and 11 bases separated the two germline ends. This CDR3 has 13 amino acids. Per the germline V gene, CDR1 is SEHNR and CDR2 is FQNEAQ (reference sequence). As DNA, the CDR3 is TGTGCCAGCAGCACTGGACAGAACTACGAGCAGTACTTC. Amino acid sequence: CASSTGQNYEQYF.

The J gene is TRBJ2-3, the V gene TRBV19; possible D gene TRBD2, 5 bases. Trimming shortened V by 6 bases and J by 0 bases, and 16 bases separated the two germline ends. The CDR3 runs 16 residues. Germline CDR1 reads LNHDA; CDR2 reads SQIVND (reference sequence). CDR3 residues: CASRQRGGGSTDTQYF. For the CDR3, the DNA is TGTGCCAGTAGACAACGCGGAGGCGGGAGCACAGATACGCAGTATTTT.

The CDR3 reads CASSGRGREGPGELFF. The CDR3 DNA reads as TGTGCCAGCAGCGGCCGTGGGCGGGAGGGCCCCGGGGAGCTGTTTTTT. The chain recombines TRBV9 with TRBJ2-2; TRBD2 agrees at 9 bases. Germline values: CDR1 SGDLS, CDR2 YYNGEE. V gave up 3 bases and J gave up 6 bases; unmatched junction bases: 9. The CDR3 covers 16 residues.

The J gene is TRBJ2-6, the V gene TRBV11-3, with 7 bases lining up with TRBD1. This CDR3 is 19 amino acids long. J gave up 0 bases and V 5 bases, and 13 bases lay outside the gene matches. Germline V gene lookup returns CDR1 SGHNT and CDR2 YENEEA. CDR3 bases: TGTGCCAGCAGCCCGTACATTTTTACAGGGGTCTCTGGGGCCAACGTCCTGACTTTC. Protein product: CASSPYIFTGVSGANVLTF.

The chain links TRBV27 to TRBJ2-1, with 8 positions matching TRBD2. The CDR3 totals 14 residues. CDR1 MNHEY and CDR2 SMNVEV come from the germline V gene (reference sequence). The V and J ends lost 4 bases and 3 bases, in that order; junction bases with no gene match: 2. CDR3: CASSYLAGYNEQFF. The CDR3 DNA reads as TGTGCCAGCAGTTACCTAGCGGGCTACAATGAGCAGTTCTTC.

DNA for the CDR3: TGCAGCGTTGGCCGCACTAGTCGGGAGCAGTTCTTC. This codes for CSVGRTSREQFF. The chain links TRBV29-1 to TRBJ2-1, with a possible D match to TRBD2 (5 bases). CDR1 is SQVTM, CDR2 ANQGSEA, per germline. This CDR3 contains 12 residues. V lost 4 bases and J lost 10, with 14 bases in between.

V is TRBV7-9 and J is TRBJ2-2; D is undetermined. V lost 1 base, J lost 6 bases, and 9 bases lay in between. CDR1 is SEHNR and CDR2 is FQNEAQ in the germline V gene (reference sequence). The length of the CDR3 is 14 residues. CDR3 loop: CASSLVRGPGELFF. The CDR3 DNA follows: TGTGCCAGCAGCTTAGTTAGAGGCCCCGGGGAGCTGTTTTTT.

The gene calls are TRBV11-2 and TRBJ2-7; no reliable D call. Between the trimmed V and J ends, which lost 3 bases and 0 bases, there was a span of 18 bases. The germline V gene encodes CDR1 SGHAT and CDR2 FQNNGV. This CDR3 contains 17 residues. This CDR3 reads CASSFSMEQPSSYEQYF. The CDR3 bases are TGTGCCAGCAGCTTCTCAATGGAACAGCCGAGCTCCTACGAGCAGTACTTC.

In this sample, this clone turned up once. The CDR3 DNA sequence: TGTGCCAGCAGCAATGTGGACAGGGGGGCCGAGCAGTACTTC. Its translation is CASSNVDRGAEQYF. The chain uses TRBV21-1 and TRBJ2-7; the table's D call, TRBD1, has no DNA check behind it. TRBV21-1 is shown as a pseudogene. The CDR3 sequence is 14 residues long.

This clone has only a few counts. The genes are TRBV6-5 and TRBJ2-1; unclear D gene. V lost 0 bases, J lost 3 bases, and 3 bases lay in between. The germline V gene encodes CDR1 MNHEY and CDR2 SVGAGI. The length of the CDR3 is 13 residues. The CDR3 region is CASSYSIYNEQFF. Here the CDR3 DNA reads TGTGCCAGCAGTTACTCTATCTACAATGAGCAGTTCTTC.

The chain uses TRBV6-6 and TRBJ1-5, with a weak D call TRBD1 (6 bases). Per germline, CDR1 MNHNY and CDR2 SVGAGI (reference sequence). V was trimmed by 9 bases and J by 8 bases, leaving 17 bases between them. The CDR3 covers 13 residues. The CDR3 coding sequence is TGTGCCAGTTCCGGGGGGCCGCATGAGCCCCAGCATTTT. Protein sequence: CASSGGPHEPQHF.

This chain links TRBV5-2 with TRBJ1-2. TRBV5-2 is a recognized pseudogene. The length of the CDR3 is 13 residues. Here the CDR3 reads CASNEAREYGYTF. The CDR3 DNA is TGTGCCAGCAATGAGGCCAGAGAGTATGGCTACACCTTC.

V is TRBV5-1 and J is TRBJ2-7; no definite D call. The CDR3 length is 14 residues. The germline V gene has CDR1 SGHRS and CDR2 YFSETQ. V shed 2 bases and J shed 3 bases, with 12 bases lying between them. The CDR3 loop is CASSFRSSRYEQYF. The CDR3 DNA is TGCGCCAGCAGCTTCCGGAGTTCTCGCTACGAGCAGTACTTC.

This chain uses TRBV4-3 with TRBJ2-1; no clear D gene. V lost 0 bases, J lost 7 bases, and 10 bases lay in between. This CDR3 contains 14 residues. The germline gives CDR1 LGHNA, CDR2 YSLEER. The CDR3 here is CASSQDIGINEQFF. The CDR3 coding sequence is TGCGCCAGCAGCCAAGATATAGGCATAAATGAGCAGTTCTTC.

The CDR3 DNA reads TGCGCCAGCAGCCCCTCTAGCGGGAGGGCCGGGGGGAGCTCCTACAATGAGCAGTTCTTC. Its protein is CASSPSSGRAGGSSYNEQFF. The V call is TRBV4-1, the J call TRBJ2-1; 12 bases agree with TRBD2. The ends lost 4 bases at V and 0 bases at J; junction bases unmatched: 13. This CDR3 spans 20 amino acids. Germline lookup yields CDR1 MGHRA and CDR2 YSYEKL.

This chain links TRBV29-1 with TRBJ2-1; 8 nucleotides line up with TRBD1. The CDR3 totals 13 residues. J was trimmed by 9 bases and V by 1 base; bases with no gene match: 5. Germline values: CDR1 SQVTM, CDR2 ANQGSEA. The CDR3 is CSVEGDRGGEQFF. The CDR3 DNA is TGCAGCGTTGAAGGCGACAGGGGAGGTGAGCAGTTCTTC.

The chain combines TRBV11-2 with TRBJ2-1; 11 nucleotides match TRBD2. From germline, CDR1 is SGHAT and CDR2 FQNNGV. The J segment lost 2 bases and the V segment lost 5 bases, leaving 2 bases of the junction unmatched. The CDR3 consists of 15 residues. DNA for the CDR3: TGTGCCAGCAGCGTACTAGCGGGAGCCTACAATGAGCAGTTCTTC. This sequence encodes CASSVLAGAYNEQFF.

J is TRBJ2-7 and V is TRBV4-3; unclear D gene. Per germline, CDR1 LGHNA and CDR2 YSLEER. Trimming shortened V by 0 bases and J by 2 bases, and 8 bases separated the two germline ends. The CDR3 runs 14 residues. The CDR3 loop is CASSQDIGAYEQYF. CDR3 DNA: TGCGCCAGCAGCCAAGATATAGGAGCCTACGAGCAGTACTTC.

The V and J genes are TRBV27 and TRBJ2-7; 9 bases match TRBD2. Germline-derived CDR1 and CDR2 are MNHEY and SMNVEV (reference sequence). CDR3 length: 20 residues. V shed 8 bases and J 0 bases; nucleotides not matched to a gene: 23. CDR3 amino acids: CASSGSKAWREGRSSYEQYF. DNA for the CDR3: TGTGCCAGCTCCGGTAGCAAAGCGTGGCGGGAGGGCCGAAGCTCCTACGAGCAGTACTTC.

This rearrangement joins TRBV27 to TRBJ2-2; D ambiguous. Germline CDR1 and CDR2: MNHEY and SMNVEV (reference sequence). V was trimmed by 3 bases and J by 8 bases, leaving 7 bases between them. This CDR3 is built from 12 residues. Here the CDR3 reads CASSLSRGELFF. DNA for the CDR3: TGTGCCAGCAGTTTGTCCCGAGGGGAGCTGTTTTTT.

This chain connects TRBV11-2 to TRBJ2-1; D possibly corresponds to TRBD2 (6 bases). There are 13 residues in the CDR3. V was trimmed by 2 bases and J by 9 bases, leaving 11 bases between them. CDR1 and CDR2 from the germline V gene are SGHAT and FQNNGV. CDR3 DNA: TGTGCCAGCAGCTTAAAGGTGGAGGGTGAGCAGTTCTTC. Protein product: CASSLKVEGEQFF.

The CDR3 here is CASSVNVGPNTEAFF. The CDR3 DNA sequence: TGTGCCAGCAGCGTAAACGTAGGGCCGAACACTGAAGCTTTCTTT. The chain uses TRBV9 and TRBJ1-1; no reliable D call. Germline CDR1 and CDR2: SGDLS and YYNGEE. Trimming took 1 base from V and 1 from J, leaving 11 bases between them. The CDR3 contains 15 residues.